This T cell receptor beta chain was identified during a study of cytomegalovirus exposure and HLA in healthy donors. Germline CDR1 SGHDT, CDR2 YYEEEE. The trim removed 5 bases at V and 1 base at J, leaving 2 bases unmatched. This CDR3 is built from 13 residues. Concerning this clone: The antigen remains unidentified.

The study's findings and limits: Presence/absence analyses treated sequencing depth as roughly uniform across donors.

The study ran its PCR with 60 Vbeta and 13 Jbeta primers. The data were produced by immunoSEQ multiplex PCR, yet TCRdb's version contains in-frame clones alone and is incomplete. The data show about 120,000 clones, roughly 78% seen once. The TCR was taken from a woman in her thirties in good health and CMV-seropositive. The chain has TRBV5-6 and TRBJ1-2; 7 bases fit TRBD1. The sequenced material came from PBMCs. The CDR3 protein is CASSGQDNYGYTF. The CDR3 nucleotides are TGTGCCAGCAGTGGACAGGATAACTATGGCTACACCTTC. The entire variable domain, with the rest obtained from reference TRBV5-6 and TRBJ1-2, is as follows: DAGVTQSPTHLIKTRGQQVTLRCSPKSGHDTVSWYQQALGQGPQFIFQYYEEEERQRGNFPDRFSGHQFPNYSSELNVNALLLGDSALYLCASSGQDNYGYTFGSGTRLTVV.